A single sample is the source of the 30 T cell receptor beta chains below, sequenced in a study of control samples from healthy donors and cancer patients. Clones were read by immunoSEQ multiplex PCR, and TCRdb kept only the in-frame ones, dropping some. Counted here are around 96,000 clones, just over 90% occurring once; the ten biggest clones make up 6.5% to 9.5%. The sequenced material came from blood. All receptors derive from a man aged 18 to 35 in good health.

The chain employs TRBV12-3 or TRBV12-4 and TRBJ1-2; no firm D call. The germline V and J ends were trimmed by 2 bases and 8 bases, with 12 bases remaining between them. The CDR3 runs to 13 residues. CDR3 nucleotide sequence: TGTGCCAGCAGTTTAAAGGGCTTCTGGGGCTACACCTTC. It is translated as CASSLKGFWGYTF.

V usage is TRBV23-1 and J usage is TRBJ1-5, with D uncertain. TRBV23-1 is an open reading frame, and its role is uncertain. The CDR3 covers 16 residues. With 0 bases removed from V and 4 bases from J, the gap between germline ends came to 13 bases. CDR3 DNA sequence: TGCGCCAGCAGTCAATCGGAGAGCCACTTAAATCAGCCCCAGCATTTT. Protein: CASSQSESHLNQPQHF.

The CDR3 bases are TGTGCCAGCAGCGCTACAGCCAACCCACGCTACGAGCAGTACTTC. Its protein product is CASSATANPRYEQYF. The J gene is TRBJ2-7, the V gene TRBV11-2; D is undetermined. V was trimmed by 5 bases and J by 3 bases, leaving 17 bases between them. Germline values: CDR1 SGHAT, CDR2 FQNNGV. CDR3 length: 15 amino acids.

In DNA, the CDR3 is TGTGCCAGTAGACAGAACTACGAGCAGTACTTC. This gives the protein CASRQNYEQYF. The V and J genes are TRBV27 and TRBJ2-7; the D gene is possibly TRBD1 (5 bases). This CDR3 has 11 amino acids. Looked up from germline, CDR1 is MNHEY and CDR2 is SMNVEV (reference sequence). V dropped 9 bases and J dropped 3 bases, with 9 bases sitting between them.

The CDR3 nucleotides are TGCGCCAGCAGCAACGGACAGAGCTCAACTAATGAAAAACTGTTTTTT. Protein sequence: CASSNGQSSTNEKLFF. The rearrangement links TRBV5-1 to TRBJ1-4; tentatively, D is TRBD1 (6 bases). V shed 4 bases and J shed 0 bases, with 13 bases lying between them. The CDR3 is made up of 16 amino acids. From germline, CDR1 is SGHRS and CDR2 YFSETQ.

The chain recombines TRBV12-3 or TRBV12-4 with TRBJ1-3; D is uncertain. V lost 2 bases, J lost 16 bases, and 18 bases lay in between. CDR3 length: 13 residues. CDR3 sequence: CASSLPGSPSGYF. The CDR3 coding sequence is TGTGCCAGCAGTTTACCGGGCTCGCCCTCTGGGTATTTT.

The chain has TRBV6-2 or TRBV6-3 and TRBJ2-3, with unresolved D. CDR3 length: 11 residues. CDR1 and CDR2 (germline): MNHEY, SVGEGT. Trimming took off 5 bases at V and 2 bases at J, with 2 bases between the two ends. The CDR3 loop is CASSNTDTQYF. The CDR3 nucleotides are TGTGCCAGCAGTAACACAGATACGCAGTATTTT.

This clone has a single count. The chain combines TRBV6-6 with TRBJ1-5, with a possible D match to TRBD1 (6 bases). The V gene's germline CDR1 is MNHNY and CDR2 SVGAGI (reference sequence). Trimming took off 4 bases at V and 7 bases at J, with 11 bases between the two ends. The CDR3 length is 13 residues. This CDR3 reads CASSSGQGQPQHF. The CDR3 region has the DNA TGTGCCAGCAGTTCTGGGCAGGGGCAGCCCCAGCATTTT.

The V and J genes are TRBV18 and TRBJ1-6; TRBD1 is a possible D gene (5 bases). Germline values: CDR1 KGHSH, CDR2 LQKENI. V dropped 1 base and J dropped 3 bases, with 10 bases sitting between them. The CDR3 has 16 residues. CDR3 bases: TGTGCCAGCTCACCACTCGGGACTGACTATAATTCACCCCTCCACTTT. This gives the protein CASSPLGTDYNSPLHF.

This clone was seen only a few times. The V call is TRBV3-1 (or the pseudogene TRBV3-2), the J call TRBJ1-2, with D possibly being TRBD1 (6 bases). Germline V lookup: CDR1 LGHDT, CDR2 YNNKEL (reference sequence). The CDR3 sequence is 14 residues long. V dropped 5 bases and J dropped 13 bases, with 23 bases sitting between them. CDR3 region: CASSKRASGAAPTF. The CDR3 DNA follows: TGTGCCAGCAGCAAAAGGGCCTCAGGGGCCGCTCCCACCTTC.

J is TRBJ1-2 and V is TRBV19; tentatively, D is TRBD1 (5 bases). From germline, CDR1 is LNHDA and CDR2 SQIVND (reference sequence). The length of the CDR3 is 14 residues. Trimming took 3 bases from V and 6 from J, leaving 14 bases between them. The CDR3 sequence: CASSISGVRDGYTF. The CDR3 nucleotides are TGTGCCAGTAGTATTTCGGGGGTTCGGGATGGCTACACCTTC. The complete variable domain, with remaining parts taken from reference TRBV19 and TRBJ1-2, reads DGGITQSPKYLFRKEGQNVTLSCEQNLNHDAMYWYRQDPGQGLRLIYYSQIVNDFQKGDIAEGYSVSREKKESFPLTVTSAQKNPTAFYLCASSISGVRDGYTFGSGTRLTVV.

The chain joins TRBV24-1 to TRBJ1-2; TRBD1 matches 8 bases. The germline V gene has CDR1 KGHDR and CDR2 SFDVKD. Germline trimming cut 0 bases from V and 4 bases from J; bases unmatched to any gene: 3. The CDR3 is 15 residues long. CDR3 sequence: CATSDLGTGSYGYTF. The DNA for the CDR3 is TGTGCCACCAGTGATTTGGGGACAGGAAGCTATGGCTACACCTTC.

The rearrangement joins TRBV6-5 to TRBJ1-6, with unresolved D. Trimming took off 2 bases at V and 7 bases at J, with 15 bases between the two ends. Germline V gene data show CDR1 as MNHEY and CDR2 as SVGAGI. CDR3 length: 16 residues. CDR3 loop: CASSYRVPPSNSPLHF. The DNA for the CDR3 is TGTGCCAGCAGTTACAGGGTCCCGCCGAGCAATTCACCCCTCCACTTT.

The V call is TRBV5-4, the J call TRBJ2-3, with D unclear. Germline CDR1 and CDR2: SGHNT and YYREEE (reference sequence). This CDR3 region has 13 residues. The V gene lost 2 bases and the J gene lost 6 bases, with 10 bases spanning the gap. CDR3: CASSFHDGDTQYF. CDR3 bases: TGTGCCAGCAGCTTCCACGACGGGGATACGCAGTATTTT.

The gene calls are TRBV3-1 (or the pseudogene TRBV3-2) and TRBJ1-2; TRBD1 agrees at 9 bases. V trimming: 3 bases; J trimming: 5 bases; junction bases outside the gene matches: 7. There are 15 residues in the CDR3. Germline values: CDR1 LGHDT, CDR2 YNNKEL (reference sequence). The CDR3 nucleotides read TGTGCCAGCAGCCAGAGGGGGGACAGGGCTTATGGCTACACCTTC. This encodes CASSQRGDRAYGYTF.

The count of this clone is one. CDR3 amino acids: CASGKLGDTQYF. CDR3 DNA: TGTGCTAGTGGAAAACTAGGGGATACGCAGTATTTT. The V and J genes are TRBV12-5 and TRBJ2-3; weak D call: TRBD2 (5 bases). V was clipped by 6 bases and J by 6 bases, with 10 bases between them. Germline V gives CDR1 LGHNT, CDR2 FRNRAP. The CDR3 runs to 12 residues.

This rearrangement joins TRBV27 to TRBJ1-1; D remains unclear. The CDR3 length is 13 residues. Trimming cost V 6 bases and J 6 bases, with 14 bases left between them. CDR1 and CDR2 (germline): MNHEY, SMNVEV (reference sequence). The CDR3 nucleotides read TGTGCCAGCAGGGAGGTCCAAGTGGCTGAAGCTTTCTTT. This sequence encodes CASREVQVAEAFF.

The chain carries TRBV19 and TRBJ2-7, with a possible D match to TRBD1 (5 bases). The CDR3 consists of 15 residues. CDR1 is LNHDA, CDR2 SQIVND, per germline (reference sequence). V was cut by 5 bases and J by 0 bases, with 14 bases left in between. The CDR3 DNA is TGTGCCAGTAGTCCGGAAGTCCAGGGCTCCTACGAGCAGTACTTC. It yields the protein CASSPEVQGSYEQYF. The full variable domain, its missing parts supplied by reference TRBV19 and TRBJ2-7, is DGGITQSPKYLFRKEGQNVTLSCEQNLNHDAMYWYRQDPGQGLRLIYYSQIVNDFQKGDIAEGYSVSREKKESFPLTVTSAQKNPTAFYLCASSPEVQGSYEQYFGPGTRLTVT.

The chain carries TRBV4-1 and TRBJ2-7; 8 bases map to TRBD1. Germline V gene lookup returns CDR1 MGHRA and CDR2 YSYEKL. This CDR3 region has 17 residues. J was trimmed by 0 bases and V by 0 bases; bases with no gene match: 7. The CDR3 DNA sequence: TGCGCCAGCAGCCAAGATTTTACCGGACAGGGCTCCTACGAGCAGTACTTC. Protein sequence: CASSQDFTGQGSYEQYF.

This chain uses TRBV18 with TRBJ2-7, with 8 bases that match TRBD1. The ends lost 3 bases at V and 1 base at J; junction bases unmatched: 2. CDR3 size: 14 residues. CDR1 KGHSH and CDR2 LQKENI come from the germline V gene. Written as DNA, the CDR3 is TGTGCCAGCTCACCGGGACAGGTTTCCTACGAGCAGTACTTC. Amino acid sequence: CASSPGQVSYEQYF. The full variable domain, its missing parts supplied by reference TRBV18 and TRBJ2-7, is NAGVMQNPRHLVRRRGQEARLRCSPMKGHSHVYWYRQLPEEGLKFMVYLQKENIIDESGMPKERFSAEFPKEGPSILRIQQVVRGDSAAYFCASSPGQVSYEQYFGPGTRLTVT.

This clone was seen a few times. The chain links TRBV9 to TRBJ2-1, with D possibly TRBD2 on 7 matching bases. Trimming shortened V by 4 bases and J by 3 bases, and 14 bases separated the two germline ends. There are 15 residues in the CDR3. From germline, CDR1 is SGDLS and CDR2 YYNGEE. The CDR3 DNA sequence: TGTGCCAGCAGCCTAACGGGGGGCGTCTACAATGAGCAGTTCTTC. As protein: CASSLTGGVYNEQFF. The full variable domain, its missing parts supplied by reference TRBV9 and TRBJ2-1, is DSGVTQTPKHLITATGQRVTLRCSPRSGDLSVYWYQQSLDQGLQFLIQYYNGEERAKGNILERFSAQQFPDLHSELNLSSLELGDSALYFCASSLTGGVYNEQFFGPGTRLTVL.

The chain joins TRBV18 to TRBJ1-5, with 7 bases lining up with TRBD1. Germline trimming cut 5 bases from V and 1 base from J; bases unmatched to any gene: 2. The germline V gene encodes CDR1 KGHSH and CDR2 LQKENI. This CDR3 region has 14 residues. The CDR3 bases are TGTGCCAGCTCAGGGGGACAGAGCAATCAGCCCCAGCATTTT. Translated, it gives CASSGGQSNQPQHF. Full variable domain (remainder filled in from reference TRBV18 and TRBJ1-5): NAGVMQNPRHLVRRRGQEARLRCSPMKGHSHVYWYRQLPEEGLKFMVYLQKENIIDESGMPKERFSAEFPKEGPSILRIQQVVRGDSAAYFCASSGGQSNQPQHFGDGTRLSIL.

This chain links TRBV6-2 or TRBV6-3 with TRBJ1-1, with 8 positions matching TRBD1. V lost 4 bases, J lost 1 base, and 11 bases stayed unmatched. The CDR3 has 17 residues. Per germline, CDR1 MNHEY and CDR2 SVGEGT. CDR3 loop: CASSFRQGWGSNTEAFF. The DNA of the CDR3 is TGTGCCAGCAGTTTTCGACAGGGGTGGGGTTCGAACACTGAAGCTTTCTTT.

The chain uses TRBV15 and TRBJ2-7; 7 bases are a match to TRBD1. Germline-derived CDR1 and CDR2 are LNHNV and YYDKDF (reference sequence). J lost 11 bases, V lost 0 bases, and 10 bases had no gene match. This CDR3 is 14 amino acids long. The CDR3 spells CATSRDLSGTEKYF. The CDR3 bases are TGTGCCACCAGCAGAGATCTATCGGGGACAGAAAAGTACTTC.

The chain links TRBV5-1 to TRBJ1-2; 10 bases align to TRBD1. Per the germline V gene, CDR1 is SGHRS and CDR2 is YFSETQ. V dropped 0 bases and J dropped 8; count of bases not matched to a gene: 10. This CDR3 spans 16 amino acids. CDR3 sequence: CASSLGWDRGAGGYTF. CDR3 nucleotide sequence: TGCGCCAGCAGCTTGGGTTGGGACAGGGGAGCGGGCGGCTACACCTTC.

The chain recombines TRBV19 with TRBJ1-1; no clear D gene. The germline V gene encodes CDR1 LNHDA and CDR2 SQIVND (reference sequence). The CDR3 is made up of 12 amino acids. Between the trimmed V and J ends, which lost 5 bases and 7 bases, there was a span of 11 bases. CDR3 region: CASSPHRREAFF. The CDR3 DNA is TGTGCCAGTAGTCCCCACCGTCGTGAAGCTTTCTTT.

The V gene is TRBV19, the J gene TRBJ2-7; 8 nucleotides line up with TRBD1. The germline V gene has CDR1 LNHDA and CDR2 SQIVND (reference sequence). V gave up 3 bases and J gave up 4 bases; unmatched junction bases: 8. CDR3 size: 15 residues. CDR3 DNA sequence: TGTGCCAGTAGTATCCAACAGGGGGGCCCTTACGAGCAGTACTTC. Translation gives CASSIQQGGPYEQYF.

This clone occurred a few times. This chain joins TRBV7-8 and TRBJ2-6, with TRBD1 matching over 8 bases. The CDR3 contains 17 residues. The J segment lost 3 bases and the V segment lost 1 base, leaving 5 bases of the junction unmatched. Germline assignment: CDR1 SGHVS and CDR2 FQNEAQ. CDR3: CASSLGSGGFGANVLTF. DNA of the CDR3: TGTGCCAGCAGCTTAGGATCAGGGGGCTTTGGGGCCAACGTCCTGACTTTC.

The rearrangement uses TRBV27 and TRBJ1-2; 7 bases agree with TRBD1. Germline V gene data show CDR1 as MNHEY and CDR2 as SMNVEV (reference sequence). The CDR3 is made up of 15 amino acids. V was clipped by 7 bases and J by 4 bases; unmatched bases: 12. The chain's CDR3 is CASKERGGSSYGYTF. In nucleotides, the CDR3 is TGTGCCAGCAAAGAAAGAGGGGGCAGTAGCTATGGCTACACCTTC.

V usage is TRBV18 and J usage is TRBJ2-3, with D perhaps matching TRBD2 (6 bases). Germline values: CDR1 KGHSH, CDR2 LQKENI. The CDR3 has 12 residues. Trimming shortened V by 6 bases and J by 3 bases, and 7 bases separated the two germline ends. In DNA form, the CDR3 reads TGTGCCAGCTCGCGGGGAACAGATACGCAGTATTTT. This encodes CASSRGTDTQYF.